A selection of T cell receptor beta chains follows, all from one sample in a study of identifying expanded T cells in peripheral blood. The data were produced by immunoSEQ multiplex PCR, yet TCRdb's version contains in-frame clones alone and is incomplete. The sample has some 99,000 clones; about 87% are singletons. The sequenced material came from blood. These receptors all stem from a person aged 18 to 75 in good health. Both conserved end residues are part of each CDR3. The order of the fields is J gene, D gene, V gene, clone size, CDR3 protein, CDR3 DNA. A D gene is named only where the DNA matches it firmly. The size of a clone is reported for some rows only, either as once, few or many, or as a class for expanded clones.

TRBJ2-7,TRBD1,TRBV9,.,CASSANFGTGGYEQYF,TGTGCCAGCAGTGCCAACTTCGGGACAGGGGGTTACGAGCAGTACTTC
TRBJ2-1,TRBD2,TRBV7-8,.,CASSITSGGNNEQFF,TGTGCCAGCAGCATTACTAGCGGGGGGAACAATGAGCAGTTCTTC
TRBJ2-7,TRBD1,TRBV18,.,CASSISGTGTAYEQYF,TGTGCCAGCTCGATATCCGGGACAGGGACAGCCTACGAGCAGTACTTC
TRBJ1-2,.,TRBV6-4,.,CASSDRFGYTF,TGTGCCAGCAGTGATCGGTTTGGCTACACCTTC
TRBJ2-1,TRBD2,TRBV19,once,CASSIDQRYTSGGINEQFF,TGTGCCAGTAGTATAGATCAAAGGTACACGAGCGGGGGGATCAATGAGCAGTTCTTC
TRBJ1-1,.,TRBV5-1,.,CASSFGQMNTEAFF,TGCGCCAGCAGCTTCGGGCAGATGAACACTGAAGCTTTCTTT
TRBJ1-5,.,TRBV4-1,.,CASSRTMGTPAGPQHF,TGCGCCAGCAGCCGAACCATGGGGACACCCGCAGGGCCCCAGCATTTT
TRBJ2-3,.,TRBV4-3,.,CASSRQRTDTQYF,TGCGCCAGCAGCCGGCAACGCACAGATACGCAGTATTTT
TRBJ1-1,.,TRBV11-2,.,CASSLALEGNTEAFF,TGTGCCAGCAGCTTAGCCTTAGAAGGGAACACTGAAGCTTTCTTT
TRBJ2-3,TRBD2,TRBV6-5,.,CASSQAGTTDTQYF,TGTGCCAGCAGTCAAGCGGGAACCACAGATACGCAGTATTTT
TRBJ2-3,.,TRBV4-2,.,CASSQGVTVTFTDTQYF,TGTGCCAGCAGCCAAGGGGTGACAGTAACTTTCACAGATACGCAGTATTTT
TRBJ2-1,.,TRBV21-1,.,CASSSGTGHSYNEQFF,TGTGCCAGCAGCAGTGGGACAGGGCACTCCTACAATGAGCAGTTCTTC
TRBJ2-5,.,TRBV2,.,CASSWRGEETQYF,TGTGCCAGCAGTTGGAGGGGGGAAGAGACCCAGTACTTC
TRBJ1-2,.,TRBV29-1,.,CSVVGLGRVGYTF,TGCAGCGTTGTTGGTCTGGGGAGGGTTGGCTACACCTTC
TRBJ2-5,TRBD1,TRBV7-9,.,CASSRTGQGPETQYF,TGTGCCAGCAGCCGAACCGGACAGGGGCCAGAGACCCAGTACTTC
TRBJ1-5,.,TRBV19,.,CASNLLRQPDQPQHF,TGTGCCAGTAACCTCCTTAGACAGCCAGATCAGCCCCAGCATTTT
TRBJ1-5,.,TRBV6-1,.,CASSELWGQPQHF,TGTGCCAGCAGTGAATTATGGGGTCAGCCCCAGCATTTT
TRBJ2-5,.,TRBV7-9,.,CASSLETSEKTQYF,TGTGCCAGCAGCTTAGAAACTAGTGAGAAGACCCAGTACTTC
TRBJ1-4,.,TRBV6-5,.,CASSYTGPTNEKLFF,TGTGCCAGCAGTTACACGGGGCCAACTAATGAAAAACTGTTTTTT
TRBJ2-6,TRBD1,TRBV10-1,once,CASSATGPGANVLTF,TGCGCCAGCAGTGCGACAGGGCCCGGGGCCAACGTCCTGACTTTC
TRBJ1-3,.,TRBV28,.,CASSKTGGNTIYF,TGTGCCAGCAGTAAGACAGGAGGAAACACCATATATTTT
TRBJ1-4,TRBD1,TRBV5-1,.,CASSFRDRAPNEKLFF,TGCGCCAGCAGCTTCCGGGACAGGGCTCCTAATGAAAAACTGTTTTTT